This T cell receptor (beta chain) was sequenced during a study of blood T cell repertoires in COVID-19. About the study: Researchers got acute and convalescent COVID-19 samples from the United States, Italy and Spain. PBMCs, B-cell-depleted T cells, or T cells were the source of the cDNA or gDNA that made up the material.

The CDR3 loop spans 14 amino acids. J lost 8 bases, V lost 0 bases, and 4 bases had no gene match. Germline V gives CDR1 LNHNV, CDR2 YYDKDF (reference sequence). Sequencing was performed with immunoSEQ multiplex PCR; in TCRdb, only in-frame clones are kept and a portion is missing. This sample has fewer than 350,000 clones; approximately 89% occur once, and the top ten carry less than 5%. The chain is built from TRBV15 and TRBJ1-2, with 9 bases identical to TRBD1. The TCR sequence derives from a woman aged 55-70 years with COVID-19, enrolled during active disease. Sample: peripheral blood. The CDR3 bases are TGTGCCACCAGCAGAGATACAGGGGGCAAGGGCTACACCTTC. It is translated as CATSRDTGGKGYTF.